This T cell receptor beta chain appears in the sequencing data of a study of glioma-infiltrating T cells. Broader study findings: Tissue-blood divergence was below expectation in non-neoplastic patients, above in gliomas.

CDR3 size: 13 residues. Per germline, CDR1 DFQATT and CDR2 SNEGSKA (reference sequence). A note on this clonotype: The antigen is not known. One junction end disagrees with the germline gene, perhaps due to a read error.

Amplification of TCR alpha and beta CDR3 regions from RNA used iRepertoire nested multiplex PCR. One-step reverse transcription and amplification started from about 100-400 ng of tissue mRNA or PBMC total RNA. TCRdb reanalysed the multiplex PCR reads using MiXCR and keeps one entry per CDR3 protein. The data contain 150,000 to 200,000 distinct CDR3 sequences, around 32% of them singletons. This chain connects TRBV20-1 to TRBJ2-3; D is tentatively TRBD1 or TRBD2 (6 bases each). The specimen was glioma tissue, nonneoplastic brain tissue, or PBMCs (not recorded which). This clonotype was sampled from a human donor with low-grade glioma or glioblastoma, undergoing nonglioma brain surgery, or in good health (not recorded which). In nucleotides, the CDR3 is TGCAGTGCTGGGGGGCAGATCACAGATAAGCAGTATTTT. Protein sequence: CSAGGQITDKQYF.